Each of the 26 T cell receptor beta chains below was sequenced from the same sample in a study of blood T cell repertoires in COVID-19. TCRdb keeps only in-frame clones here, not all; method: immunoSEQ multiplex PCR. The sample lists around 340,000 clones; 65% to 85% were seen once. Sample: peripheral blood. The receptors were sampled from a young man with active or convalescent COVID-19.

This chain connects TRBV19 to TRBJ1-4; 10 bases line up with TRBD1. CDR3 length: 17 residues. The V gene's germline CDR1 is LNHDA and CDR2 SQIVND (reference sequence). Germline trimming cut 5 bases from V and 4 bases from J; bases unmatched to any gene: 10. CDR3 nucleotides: TGTGCCAGTAGTCCAGACAGGGGGCGCGTAGGTAATGAAAAACTGTTTTTT. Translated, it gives CASSPDRGRVGNEKLFF. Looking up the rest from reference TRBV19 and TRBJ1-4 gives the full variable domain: DGGITQSPKYLFRKEGQNVTLSCEQNLNHDAMYWYRQDPGQGLRLIYYSQIVNDFQKGDIAEGYSVSREKKESFPLTVTSAQKNPTAFYLCASSPDRGRVGNEKLFFGSGTQLSVL.

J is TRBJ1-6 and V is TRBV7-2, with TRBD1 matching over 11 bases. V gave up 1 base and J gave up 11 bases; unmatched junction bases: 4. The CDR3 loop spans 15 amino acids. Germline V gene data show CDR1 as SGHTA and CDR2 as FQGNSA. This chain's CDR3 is CASSLVGTGGTPLHF. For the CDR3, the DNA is TGTGCCAGCAGCTTAGTTGGGACAGGGGGGACACCCCTCCACTTT. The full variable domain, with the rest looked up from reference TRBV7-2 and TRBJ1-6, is GAGVSQSPSNKVTEKGKDVELRCDPISGHTALYWYRQSLGQGLEFLIYFQGNSAPDKSGLPSDRFSAERTGGSVSTLTIQRTQQEDSAVYLCASSLVGTGGTPLHFGNGTRLTVT.

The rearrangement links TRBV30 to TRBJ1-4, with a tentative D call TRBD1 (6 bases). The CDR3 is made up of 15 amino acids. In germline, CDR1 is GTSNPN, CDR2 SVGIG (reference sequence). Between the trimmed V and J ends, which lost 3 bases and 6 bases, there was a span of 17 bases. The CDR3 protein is CAWSLTTGSYEKLFF. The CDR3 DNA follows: TGTGCCTGGAGCCTGACTACAGGGTCGTATGAAAAACTGTTTTTT.

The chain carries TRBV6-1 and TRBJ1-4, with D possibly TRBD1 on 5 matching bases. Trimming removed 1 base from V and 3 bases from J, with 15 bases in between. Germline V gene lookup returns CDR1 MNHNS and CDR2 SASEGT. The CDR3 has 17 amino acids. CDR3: CASSEGPPAGANEKLFF. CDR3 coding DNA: TGTGCCAGCAGTGAAGGGCCGCCCGCGGGGGCTAATGAAAAACTGTTTTTT.

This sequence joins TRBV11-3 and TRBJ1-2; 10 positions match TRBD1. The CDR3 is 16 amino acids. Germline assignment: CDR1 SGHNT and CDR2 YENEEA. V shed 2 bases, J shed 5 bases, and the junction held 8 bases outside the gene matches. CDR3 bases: TGTGCCAGCAGCTTAACCTGGGGACAGGGGAGTTATGGCTACACCTTC. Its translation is CASSLTWGQGSYGYTF.

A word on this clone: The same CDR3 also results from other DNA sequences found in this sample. The CDR3 loop is CASRRTGSNQPQHF. As DNA, the CDR3 is TGTGCCAGTAGACGGACAGGGAGCAATCAGCCCCAGCATTTT. This chain uses TRBV19 with TRBJ1-5; TRBD1 aligns across 8 bases. CDR1 is LNHDA, CDR2 SQIVND, per germline (reference sequence). V lost 6 bases to trimming and J lost 1 base; unmatched junction nucleotides: 2. The CDR3 loop spans 14 amino acids.

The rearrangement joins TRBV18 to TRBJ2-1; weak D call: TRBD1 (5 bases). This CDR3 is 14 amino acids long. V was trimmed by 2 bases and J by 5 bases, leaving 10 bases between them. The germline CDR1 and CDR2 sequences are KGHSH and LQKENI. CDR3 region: CASSPGAVNNEQFF. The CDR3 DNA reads TGTGCCAGCTCACCAGGGGCGGTTAACAATGAGCAGTTCTTC.

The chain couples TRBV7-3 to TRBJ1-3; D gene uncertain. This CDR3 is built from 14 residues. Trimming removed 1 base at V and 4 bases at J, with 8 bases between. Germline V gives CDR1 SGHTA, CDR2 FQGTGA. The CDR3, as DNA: TGTGCCAGCAGCTTAAACGCAGGCGGAAACACCATATATTTT. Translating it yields CASSLNAGGNTIYF.

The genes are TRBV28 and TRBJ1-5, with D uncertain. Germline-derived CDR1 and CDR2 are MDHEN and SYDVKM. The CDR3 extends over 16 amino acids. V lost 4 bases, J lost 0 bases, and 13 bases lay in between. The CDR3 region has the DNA TGTGCCAGCAGTTCCCTCCGGGGTTATAGCAATCAGCCCCAGCATTTT. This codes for CASSSLRGYSNQPQHF.

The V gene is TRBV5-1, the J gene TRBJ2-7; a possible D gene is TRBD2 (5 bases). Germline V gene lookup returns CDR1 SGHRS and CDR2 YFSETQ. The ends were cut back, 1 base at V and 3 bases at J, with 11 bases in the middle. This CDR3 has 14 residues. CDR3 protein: CASSLSPGSYEQYF. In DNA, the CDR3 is TGCGCCAGCAGCTTGAGCCCGGGGAGCTACGAGCAGTACTTC.

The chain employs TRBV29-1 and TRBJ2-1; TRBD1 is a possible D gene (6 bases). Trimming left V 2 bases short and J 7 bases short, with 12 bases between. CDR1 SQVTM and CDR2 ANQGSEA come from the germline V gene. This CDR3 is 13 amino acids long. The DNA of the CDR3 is TGCAGCGTTGAACCCGCAGGGGAGAATGAGCAGTTCTTC. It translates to CSVEPAGENEQFF.

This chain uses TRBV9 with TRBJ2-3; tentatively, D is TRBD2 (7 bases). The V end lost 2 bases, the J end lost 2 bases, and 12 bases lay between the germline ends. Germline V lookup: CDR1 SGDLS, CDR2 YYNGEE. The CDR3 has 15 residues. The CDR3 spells CASSVGGGNTDTQYF. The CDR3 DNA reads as TGTGCCAGCAGCGTTGGCGGGGGCAACACAGATACGCAGTATTTT.

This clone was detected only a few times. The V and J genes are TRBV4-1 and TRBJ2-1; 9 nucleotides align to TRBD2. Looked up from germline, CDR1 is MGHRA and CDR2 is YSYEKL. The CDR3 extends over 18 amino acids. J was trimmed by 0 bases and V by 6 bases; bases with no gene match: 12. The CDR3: CASRTSKTSGSSYNEQFF. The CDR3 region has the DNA TGCGCCAGCAGGACTTCCAAAACTAGCGGGTCCTCCTACAATGAGCAGTTCTTC.

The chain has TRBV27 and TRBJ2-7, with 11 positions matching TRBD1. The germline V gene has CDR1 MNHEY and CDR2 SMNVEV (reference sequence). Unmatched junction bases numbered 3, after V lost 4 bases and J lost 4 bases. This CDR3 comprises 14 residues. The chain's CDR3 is CASSWGQGVYEQYF. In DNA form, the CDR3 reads TGTGCCAGCAGTTGGGGACAGGGGGTGTACGAGCAGTACTTC.

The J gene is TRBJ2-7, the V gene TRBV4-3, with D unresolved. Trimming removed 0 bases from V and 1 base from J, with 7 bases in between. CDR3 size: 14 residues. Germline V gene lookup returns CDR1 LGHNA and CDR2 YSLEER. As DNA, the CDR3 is TGCGCCAGCAGCCAAGATGCTAATTCCTACGAGCAGTACTTC. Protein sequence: CASSQDANSYEQYF.

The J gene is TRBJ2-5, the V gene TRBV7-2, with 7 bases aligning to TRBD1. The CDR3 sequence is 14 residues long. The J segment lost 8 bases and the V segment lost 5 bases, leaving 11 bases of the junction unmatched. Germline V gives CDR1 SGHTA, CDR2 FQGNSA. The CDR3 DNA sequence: TGTGCCAGCAGCACGGCAGGGGGAAGAGGAACCCAGTACTTC. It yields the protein CASSTAGGRGTQYF.

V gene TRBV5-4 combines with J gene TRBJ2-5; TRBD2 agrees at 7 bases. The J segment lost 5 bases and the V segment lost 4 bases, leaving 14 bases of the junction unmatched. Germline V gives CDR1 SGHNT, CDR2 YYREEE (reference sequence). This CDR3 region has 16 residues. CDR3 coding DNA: TGTGCCAGCAGCGCCAAAGAGGTGGCAGCGGGGGAGACCCAGTACTTC. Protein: CASSAKEVAAGETQYF.

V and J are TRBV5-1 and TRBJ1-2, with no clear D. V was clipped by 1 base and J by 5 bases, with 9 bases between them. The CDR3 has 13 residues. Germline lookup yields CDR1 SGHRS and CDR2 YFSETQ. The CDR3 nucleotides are TGCGCCAGCAGCTTGAACGGAGAATATGGCTACACCTTC. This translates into CASSLNGEYGYTF.

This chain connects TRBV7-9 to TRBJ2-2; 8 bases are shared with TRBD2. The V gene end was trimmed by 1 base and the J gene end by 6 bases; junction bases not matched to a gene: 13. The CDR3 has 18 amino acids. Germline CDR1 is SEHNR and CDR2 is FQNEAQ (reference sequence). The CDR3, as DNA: TGTGCCAGCAGCTTAGGATCGCTGGGACTAGATGAGGCCGGGGAGCTGTTTTTT. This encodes CASSLGSLGLDEAGELFF.

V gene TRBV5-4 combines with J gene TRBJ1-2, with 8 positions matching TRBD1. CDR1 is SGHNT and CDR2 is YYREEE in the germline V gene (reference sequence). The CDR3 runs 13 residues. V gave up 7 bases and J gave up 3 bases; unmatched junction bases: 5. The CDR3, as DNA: TGTGCCAGCGGCCAGACAGGGGACTATGGCTACACCTTC. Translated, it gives CASGQTGDYGYTF.

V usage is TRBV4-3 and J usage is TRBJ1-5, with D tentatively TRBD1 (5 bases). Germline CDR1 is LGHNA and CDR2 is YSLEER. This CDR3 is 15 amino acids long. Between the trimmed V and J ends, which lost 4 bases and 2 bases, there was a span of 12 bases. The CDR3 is CASSPQVGGNQPQHF. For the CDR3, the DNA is TGCGCCAGCAGCCCACAGGTTGGGGGCAATCAGCCCCAGCATTTT.

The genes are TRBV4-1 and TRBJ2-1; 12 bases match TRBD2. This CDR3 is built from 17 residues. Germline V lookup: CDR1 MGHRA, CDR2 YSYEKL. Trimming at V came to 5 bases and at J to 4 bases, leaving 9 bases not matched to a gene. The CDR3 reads CASSRRGTSGSYNEQFF. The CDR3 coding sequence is TGCGCCAGCAGCAGGAGGGGGACTAGCGGGTCTTACAATGAGCAGTTCTTC.

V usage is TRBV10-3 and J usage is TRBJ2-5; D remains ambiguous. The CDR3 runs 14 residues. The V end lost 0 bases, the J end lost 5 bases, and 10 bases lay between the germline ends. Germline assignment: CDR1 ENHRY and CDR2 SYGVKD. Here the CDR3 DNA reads TGTGCCATCAGTGAGTCGGTGGCCGGGGAGACCCAGTACTTC. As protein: CAISESVAGETQYF.

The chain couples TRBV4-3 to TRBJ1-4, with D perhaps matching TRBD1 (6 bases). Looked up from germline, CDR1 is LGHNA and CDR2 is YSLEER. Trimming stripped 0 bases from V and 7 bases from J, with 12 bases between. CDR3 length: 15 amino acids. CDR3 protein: CASSQDWGLGEKLFF. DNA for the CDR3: TGCGCCAGCAGCCAAGATTGGGGGCTTGGTGAAAAACTGTTTTTT.

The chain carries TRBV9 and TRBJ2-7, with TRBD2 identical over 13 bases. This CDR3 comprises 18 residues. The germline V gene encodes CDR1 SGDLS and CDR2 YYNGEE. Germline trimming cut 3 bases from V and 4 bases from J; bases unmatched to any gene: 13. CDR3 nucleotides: TGTGCCAGCAGCGGATGGACTAGCGGGGGCGCCCCAAATTACGAGCAGTACTTC. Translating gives CASSGWTSGGAPNYEQYF. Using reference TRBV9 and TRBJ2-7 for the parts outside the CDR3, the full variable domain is DSGVTQTPKHLITATGQRVTLRCSPRSGDLSVYWYQQSLDQGLQFLIQYYNGEERAKGNILERFSAQQFPDLHSELNLSSLELGDSALYFCASSGWTSGGAPNYEQYFGPGTRLTVT.

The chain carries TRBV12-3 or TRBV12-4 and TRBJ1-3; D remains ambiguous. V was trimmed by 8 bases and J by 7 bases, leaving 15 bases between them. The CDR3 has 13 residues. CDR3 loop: CASGSRPGNTIYF. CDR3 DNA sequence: TGTGCCAGCGGCTCCCGGCCGGGGAACACCATATATTTT.